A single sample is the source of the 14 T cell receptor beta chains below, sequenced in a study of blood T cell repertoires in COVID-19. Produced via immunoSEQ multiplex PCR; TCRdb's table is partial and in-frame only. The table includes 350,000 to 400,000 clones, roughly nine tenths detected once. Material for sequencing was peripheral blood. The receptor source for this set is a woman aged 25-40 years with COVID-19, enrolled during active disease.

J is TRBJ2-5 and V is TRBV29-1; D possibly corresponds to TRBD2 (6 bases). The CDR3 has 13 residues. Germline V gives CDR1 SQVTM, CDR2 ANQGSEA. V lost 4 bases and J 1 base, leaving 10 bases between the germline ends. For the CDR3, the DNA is TGCAGCGTTGGCGGAGGGGCCCAAGAGACCCAGTACTTC. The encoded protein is CSVGGGAQETQYF.

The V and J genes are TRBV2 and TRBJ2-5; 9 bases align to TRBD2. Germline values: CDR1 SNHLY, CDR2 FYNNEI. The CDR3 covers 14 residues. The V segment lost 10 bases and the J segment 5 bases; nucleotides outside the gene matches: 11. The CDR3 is CAIPWGTSGETQYF. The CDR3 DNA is TGTGCCATCCCCTGGGGAACTAGCGGGGAGACCCAGTACTTC.

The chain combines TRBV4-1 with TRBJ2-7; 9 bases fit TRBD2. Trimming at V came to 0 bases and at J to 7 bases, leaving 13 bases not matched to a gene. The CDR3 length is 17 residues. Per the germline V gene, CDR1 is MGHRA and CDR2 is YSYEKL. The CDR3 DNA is TGCGCCAGCAGCCAAGAAGTAAGCGGGAGGACCGGCGGAGAGCAGTACGTC. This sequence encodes CASSQEVSGRTGGEQYV.

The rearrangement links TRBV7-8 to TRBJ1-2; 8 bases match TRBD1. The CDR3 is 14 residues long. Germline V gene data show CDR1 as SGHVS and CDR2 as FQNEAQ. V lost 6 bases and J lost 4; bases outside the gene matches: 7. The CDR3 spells CASSPGQDFYGYTF. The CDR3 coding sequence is TGTGCCAGCAGTCCGGGACAGGATTTCTATGGCTACACCTTC. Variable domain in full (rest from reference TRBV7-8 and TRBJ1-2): GAGVSQSPRYKVAKRGQDVALRCDPISGHVSLFWYQQALGQGPEFLTYFQNEAQLDKSGLPSDRFFAERPEGSVSTLKIQRTQQEDSAVYLCASSPGQDFYGYTFGSGTRLTVV.

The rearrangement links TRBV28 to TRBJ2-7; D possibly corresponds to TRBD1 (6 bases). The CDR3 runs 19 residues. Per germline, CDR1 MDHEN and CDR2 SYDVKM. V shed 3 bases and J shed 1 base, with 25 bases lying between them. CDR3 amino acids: CASSFELTGGQTLSYEQYF. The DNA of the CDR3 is TGTGCCAGCAGTTTCGAACTCACCGGCGGACAGACCTTATCCTACGAGCAGTACTTC.

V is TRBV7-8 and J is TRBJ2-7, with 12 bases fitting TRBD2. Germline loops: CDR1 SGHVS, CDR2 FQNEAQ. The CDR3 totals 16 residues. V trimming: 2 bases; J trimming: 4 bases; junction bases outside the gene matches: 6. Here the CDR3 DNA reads TGTGCCAGCAGCTTAAGACTAGCGGGAGCCCGGTACGAGCAGTACGTC. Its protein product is CASSLRLAGARYEQYV.

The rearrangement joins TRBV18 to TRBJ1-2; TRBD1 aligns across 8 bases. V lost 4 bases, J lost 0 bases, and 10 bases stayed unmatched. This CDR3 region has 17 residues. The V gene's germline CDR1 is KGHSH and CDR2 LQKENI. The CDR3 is CASSLGDRTIANYGYTF. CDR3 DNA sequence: TGTGCCAGCTCACTAGGGGACAGGACTATAGCTAACTATGGCTACACCTTC.

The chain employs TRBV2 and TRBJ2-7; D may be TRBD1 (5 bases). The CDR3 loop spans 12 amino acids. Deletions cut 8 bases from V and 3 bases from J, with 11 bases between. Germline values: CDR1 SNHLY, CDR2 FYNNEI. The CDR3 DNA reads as TGTGCCAGCCAGGGCAAGTACTACGAGCAGTACTTC. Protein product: CASQGKYYEQYF.

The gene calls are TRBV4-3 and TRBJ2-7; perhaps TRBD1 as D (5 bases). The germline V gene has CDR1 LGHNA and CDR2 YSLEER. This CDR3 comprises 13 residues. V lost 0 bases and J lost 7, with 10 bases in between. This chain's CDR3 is CASSQEGDREQYV. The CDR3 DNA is TGCGCCAGCAGCCAAGAAGGGGATCGGGAGCAGTACGTC.

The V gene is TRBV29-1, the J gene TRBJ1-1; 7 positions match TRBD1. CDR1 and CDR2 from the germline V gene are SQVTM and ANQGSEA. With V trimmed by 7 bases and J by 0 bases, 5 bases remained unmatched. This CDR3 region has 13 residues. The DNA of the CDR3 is TGCAGCGCTGGGGGACAGATGAACACTGAAGCTTTCTTT. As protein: CSAGGQMNTEAFF. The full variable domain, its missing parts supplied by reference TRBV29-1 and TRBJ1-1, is SAVISQKPSRDICQRGTSLTIQCQVDSQVTMMFWYRQQPGQSLTLIATANQGSEATYESGFVIDKFPISRPNLTFSTLTVSNMSPEDSSIYLCSAGGQMNTEAFFGQGTRLTVV.

CDR3 sequence reads: CASSVGPIPSTGGKNTEAFF. For the CDR3, the DNA is TGTGCCAGCAGCGTAGGTCCCATTCCCTCGACAGGGGGGAAAAACACTGAAGCTTTCTTT. The rearrangement joins TRBV9 to TRBJ1-1; 9 nucleotides align to TRBD1. CDR1 and CDR2 (germline): SGDLS, YYNGEE. The CDR3 extends over 20 amino acids. Trimming at V came to 0 bases and at J to 2 bases, leaving 17 bases not matched to a gene.

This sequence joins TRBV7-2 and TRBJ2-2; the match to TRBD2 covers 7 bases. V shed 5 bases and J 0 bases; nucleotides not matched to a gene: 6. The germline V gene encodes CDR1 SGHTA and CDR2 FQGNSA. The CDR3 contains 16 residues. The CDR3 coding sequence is TGTGCCAGCAGCCCCCGGACTAGGGCGAACACCGGGGAGCTGTTTTTT. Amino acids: CASSPRTRANTGELFF.

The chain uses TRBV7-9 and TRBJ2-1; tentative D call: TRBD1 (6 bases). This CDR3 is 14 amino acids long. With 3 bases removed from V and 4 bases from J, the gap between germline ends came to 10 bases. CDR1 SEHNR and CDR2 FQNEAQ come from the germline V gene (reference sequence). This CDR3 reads CASSLAGAYNEQFF. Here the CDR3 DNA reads TGTGCCAGCAGCTTGGCAGGGGCGTACAATGAGCAGTTCTTC.

The CDR3 DNA follows: TGTGCCAGCGTCAGGGGCTATGAGCAGTTCTTC. Translated: CASVRGYEQFF. J is TRBJ2-1 and V is TRBV2, with D possibly matching TRBD1 (6 bases). Trimming pared 8 bases from V and 8 bases from J, leaving 10 bases between. The germline gives CDR1 SNHLY, CDR2 FYNNEI. This CDR3 is built from 11 residues.